Following are 27 T cell receptor beta chains from one sample sequenced in a study of cytomegalovirus exposure and HLA in healthy donors. 60 Vbeta and 13 Jbeta primers were used in PCR. Sequencing was performed with immunoSEQ multiplex PCR; in TCRdb, only in-frame clones are kept and a portion is missing. The sample records about 150,000 clones, 70% to 80% being singletons. The sample consisted of PBMCs. The origin of the receptors is a male donor in good health and CMV-seronegative.

The V call is TRBV6-5, the J call TRBJ1-1, with 9 bases that match TRBD1. From germline, CDR1 is MNHEY and CDR2 SVGAGI. Trimming took 5 bases from V and 11 from J; bases not matched to a gene: 6. The CDR3 has 12 amino acids. CDR3 protein: CASSPDRGWAFF. DNA for the CDR3: TGTGCCAGCAGTCCGGACAGGGGTTGGGCTTTCTTT.

J is TRBJ2-6 and V is TRBV27, with D possibly being TRBD2 (5 bases). CDR1 and CDR2 (germline): MNHEY, SMNVEV (reference sequence). The length of the CDR3 is 15 residues. V gave up 3 bases and J gave up 0 bases, with 6 bases separating them. CDR3 amino acids: CASSLEDSGANVLTF. The CDR3 DNA reads as TGTGCCAGCAGTTTGGAGGACTCTGGGGCCAACGTCCTGACTTTC.

The chain has TRBV6-4 and TRBJ1-1, with TRBD1 matching 8 bases. The CDR3 covers 14 residues. The ends lost 4 bases at V and 4 bases at J; junction bases unmatched: 5. Looked up from germline, CDR1 is MRHNA and CDR2 is SNTAGT. CDR3 loop: CASSVKTGATEAFF. Written as DNA, the CDR3 is TGTGCCAGCAGTGTAAAGACAGGGGCCACTGAAGCTTTCTTT.

The rearrangement joins TRBV7-9 to TRBJ2-7, with TRBD2 matching 9 bases. This CDR3 has 14 residues. V lost 4 bases to trimming and J lost 4 bases; unmatched junction nucleotides: 5. CDR1 and CDR2 (germline): SEHNR, FQNEAQ (reference sequence). CDR3 protein: CASSSGLAVYEQYF. The DNA of the CDR3 is TGTGCCAGCAGCTCGGGACTAGCAGTTTACGAGCAGTACTTC.

V usage is TRBV18 and J usage is TRBJ2-1, with 11 positions matching TRBD1. CDR3 length: 15 residues. Germline CDR1 reads KGHSH; CDR2 reads LQKENI. J was trimmed by 3 bases and V by 6 bases; bases with no gene match: 4. DNA of the CDR3: TGTGCCAGCTCCACCGGGACAGGGGGCTACAATGAGCAGTTCTTC. It encodes CASSTGTGGYNEQFF. Using reference TRBV18 and TRBJ2-1 for the parts outside the CDR3, the full variable domain is NAGVMQNPRHLVRRRGQEARLRCSPMKGHSHVYWYRQLPEEGLKFMVYLQKENIIDESGMPKERFSAEFPKEGPSILRIQQVVRGDSAAYFCASSTGTGGYNEQFFGPGTRLTVL.

The chain uses TRBV28 and TRBJ1-1; D perhaps matches TRBD1 (5 bases). The V gene's germline CDR1 is MDHEN and CDR2 SYDVKM. This CDR3 contains 13 residues. The V and J ends lost 4 bases and 1 base respectively, with 7 bases between them. In DNA, the CDR3 is TGTGCCAGCAGTTCCACAGGGAACACTGAAGCTTTCTTT. Amino acid sequence: CASSSTGNTEAFF.

This chain connects TRBV7-2 to TRBJ1-2; 7 bases fit TRBD1. Unmatched junction bases numbered 10, after V lost 1 base and J lost 8 bases. The germline gives CDR1 SGHTA, CDR2 FQGNSA. The CDR3 sequence is 15 residues long. The CDR3 DNA sequence: TGTGCCAGCAGCTTAGGAGGGACAGCCTCCCGGGGCTACACCTTC. This encodes CASSLGGTASRGYTF.

The chain is built from TRBV5-1 and TRBJ2-3; 9 bases are shared with TRBD1. This CDR3 comprises 16 residues. Germline CDR1 SGHRS, CDR2 YFSETQ. V shed 4 bases and J 4 bases; nucleotides not matched to a gene: 10. CDR3 bases: TGCGCCAGCAGCATGGGACAGGGCACTCCACCAGATACGCAGTATTTT. Amino acid sequence: CASSMGQGTPPDTQYF.

The chain carries TRBV27 and TRBJ1-5, with 9 bases identical to TRBD1. J was trimmed by 7 bases and V by 3 bases; bases with no gene match: 7. Germline CDR1 and CDR2: MNHEY and SMNVEV (reference sequence). The CDR3 is made up of 15 amino acids. CDR3 sequence (DNA): TGTGCCAGCAGTTTGATGGGACAGGGATACCAGCCCCAGCATTTT. Amino acids: CASSLMGQGYQPQHF.

The J gene is TRBJ2-1, the V gene TRBV27; TRBD1 is a possible D gene (6 bases). Trimming pared 1 base from V and 9 bases from J, leaving 10 bases between. This CDR3 has 13 amino acids. Germline-derived CDR1 and CDR2 are MNHEY and SMNVEV (reference sequence). The chain's CDR3 is CASSLFQGSEQFF. In DNA form, the CDR3 reads TGTGCCAGCAGTTTATTTCAGGGGAGTGAGCAGTTCTTC.

The chain employs TRBV6-4 and TRBJ2-7; 8 bases agree with TRBD1. The CDR3 has 15 residues. Losses at the gene ends were 0 bases for V and 6 bases for J; bases not matched to a gene: 7. Looked up from germline, CDR1 is MRHNA and CDR2 is SNTAGT. CDR3 in amino acids: CASSDSDRTGSEQYF. CDR3 coding DNA: TGTGCCAGCAGTGACTCCGATCGGACAGGGAGCGAGCAGTACTTC.

The sample holds a few counts of this clone. This chain uses TRBV6-6 with TRBJ1-2; weak D call: TRBD1 (6 bases). Between the trimmed V and J ends, which lost 0 bases and 7 bases, there was a span of 12 bases. This CDR3 has 14 amino acids. In germline, CDR1 is MNHNY, CDR2 SVGAGI (reference sequence). This CDR3 is CASSYSSQGSGYTF. In nucleotides, the CDR3 is TGTGCCAGCAGTTACTCGAGTCAGGGGAGTGGCTACACCTTC.

The genes are TRBV7-3 and TRBJ1-2; 9 positions agree with TRBD1. The ends lost 6 bases at V and 4 bases at J; junction bases unmatched: 6. CDR1 is SGHTA and CDR2 is FQGTGA in the germline V gene. This CDR3 region has 14 residues. CDR3 in amino acids: CASSLDRGGYGYTF. The CDR3 region has the DNA TGTGCCAGCAGTTTGGACAGGGGCGGCTATGGCTACACCTTC.

This clone was detected a few times. The genes are TRBV14 and TRBJ2-5, with TRBD1 identical over 9 bases. CDR3 length equals 17 residues. Losses at the gene ends were 4 bases for V and 4 bases for J; bases not matched to a gene: 13. Germline V CDR1 and CDR2: SGHDN, FVKESK. Written as DNA, the CDR3 is TGTGCCAGCAGCCCCCGGGACAGGGCCGCCGGGAGAGAGACCCAGTACTTC. It yields the protein CASSPRDRAAGRETQYF.

This chain connects TRBV7-8 to TRBJ2-3, with TRBD2 matching over 12 bases. The CDR3 consists of 16 residues. The junction had 8 bases not matched to a gene; V was cut back by 4 bases and J by 6 bases. The germline V gene encodes CDR1 SGHVS and CDR2 FQNEAQ. CDR3 amino acids: CASSYGLAGRGDTQYF. The DNA for the CDR3 is TGTGCCAGCAGCTACGGACTAGCGGGGCGGGGGGATACGCAGTATTTT. The whole variable domain, remainder taken from reference TRBV7-8 and TRBJ2-3, is GAGVSQSPRYKVAKRGQDVALRCDPISGHVSLFWYQQALGQGPEFLTYFQNEAQLDKSGLPSDRFFAERPEGSVSTLKIQRTQQEDSAVYLCASSYGLAGRGDTQYFGPGTRLTVL.

The chain uses TRBV29-1 and TRBJ2-7, with 10 bases fitting TRBD1. Germline values: CDR1 SQVTM, CDR2 ANQGSEA. The V segment lost 4 bases and the J segment 3 bases; nucleotides outside the gene matches: 6. CDR3 length equals 14 residues. The CDR3 sequence is CSVGDRGRVYEQYF. CDR3 DNA sequence: TGCAGCGTTGGTGACAGGGGGCGCGTCTACGAGCAGTACTTC.

The CDR3: CASSLKGTGGLAFF. The DNA of the CDR3 is TGTGCCAGCAGCTTAAAAGGGACAGGGGGTTTGGCTTTCTTT. J is TRBJ1-1 and V is TRBV7-9; 11 nucleotides agree with TRBD1. The CDR3 has 14 amino acids. CDR1 SEHNR and CDR2 FQNEAQ come from the germline V gene (reference sequence). The junction had 7 bases not matched to a gene; V was cut back by 2 bases and J by 11 bases.

The chain combines TRBV28 with TRBJ1-2, with D maybe TRBD1 (6 bases). Trimming took 5 bases from V and 7 from J, leaving 23 bases between them. The germline CDR1 and CDR2 sequences are MDHEN and SYDVKM. The CDR3 runs to 16 residues. CDR3 DNA sequence: TGTGCCAGCAGTCACGGGACGGTTAGTCGAGGGGGTGGCTACACCTTC. Amino acids: CASSHGTVSRGGGYTF.

This chain connects TRBV20-1 to TRBJ2-7; no firm D call. The CDR3 is made up of 11 amino acids. Germline loops: CDR1 DFQATT, CDR2 SNEGSKA (reference sequence). V lost 4 bases and J 6 bases, leaving 10 bases between the germline ends. This CDR3 is CSAKSPLEQYF. The DNA for the CDR3 is TGCAGTGCTAAATCTCCACTCGAGCAGTACTTC.

The J gene is TRBJ1-2, the V gene TRBV5-4; 8 bases fit TRBD1. This CDR3 has 14 amino acids. The J segment lost 2 bases and the V segment lost 4 bases, leaving 4 bases of the junction unmatched. The germline gives CDR1 SGHNT, CDR2 YYREEE (reference sequence). For the CDR3, the DNA is TGTGCCAGCAGCGTAGGACAGGGAAACTATGGCTACACCTTC. Amino acid sequence: CASSVGQGNYGYTF.

With respect to this clone: An end of the junction does not agree with germline; a read error may underlie this. The CDR3 bases are TGTGCCAGTATCGACTCAGGGGTTTCCCGCAATCAGCTCCAGCATTTT. It codes for CASIDSGVSRNQLQHF. This sequence joins TRBV19 and TRBJ1-5, with D possibly being TRBD1 (6 bases). This CDR3 is built from 16 residues. In germline, CDR1 is LNHDA, CDR2 SQIVND (reference sequence).

V is TRBV18 and J is TRBJ2-2; TRBD1 might be the D (5 bases). This CDR3 comprises 14 residues. V was trimmed by 3 bases and J by 7 bases, leaving 12 bases between them. The germline V gene encodes CDR1 KGHSH and CDR2 LQKENI. The CDR3 is CASSPTELGGELFF. Here the CDR3 DNA reads TGTGCCAGCTCACCGACAGAGTTGGGCGGGGAGCTGTTTTTT.

This clone is a singleton in its sample. This chain links TRBV5-5 with TRBJ2-3; tentatively, D is TRBD1 (5 bases). CDR1 and CDR2 (germline): SGHKS, YYEKEE (reference sequence). V was clipped by 4 bases and J by 0 bases, with 9 bases between them. This CDR3 contains 14 residues. CDR3 sequence (DNA): TGTGCCAGCAGCCTGACAGCTAGCACAGATACGCAGTATTTT. Residues: CASSLTASTDTQYF.

This rearrangement joins TRBV25-1 to TRBJ1-3; D is unclear. Germline CDR1 and CDR2: MGHDK and SYGVNS. V lost 5 bases to trimming and J lost 4 bases, with 18 bases between them. The CDR3 is made up of 16 amino acids. CDR3 region: CASSPNIGLPGNTIYF. DNA for the CDR3: TGTGCCAGCAGTCCCAATATCGGACTCCCCGGAAACACCATATATTTT.

The chain uses TRBV6-5 and TRBJ1-3, with 9 bases matching TRBD1. Looked up from germline, CDR1 is MNHEY and CDR2 is SVGAGI. CDR3 length: 15 amino acids. The J segment lost 4 bases and the V segment lost 5 bases, leaving 6 bases of the junction unmatched. CDR3 residues: CASSPQGAGGNTIYF. CDR3 nucleotide sequence: TGTGCCAGCAGTCCACAGGGGGCAGGAGGAAACACCATATATTTT.

The chain uses TRBV19 and TRBJ2-3; D is possibly TRBD2 (6 bases). The CDR3 extends over 13 amino acids. V was cut by 7 bases and J by 8 bases, with 16 bases left in between. The germline V gene encodes CDR1 LNHDA and CDR2 SQIVND (reference sequence). This CDR3 is CASTSRERSTQYF. The DNA of the CDR3 is TGTGCCAGTACTTCCCGGGAGAGGAGTACGCAGTATTTT.

The chain links TRBV10-3 to TRBJ2-2; D not resolved. The CDR3 spans 14 residues. Germline V gene sequence: CDR1 ENHRY, CDR2 SYGVKD. The V gene lost 7 bases and the J gene lost 4 bases, with 13 bases spanning the gap. The CDR3 DNA is TGTGCCATCATGGGCAGGATGGCCACCGGGGAGCTGTTTTTT. Amino acid sequence: CAIMGRMATGELFF.